This T cell receptor (beta chain) was documented in a study of T-cell memory formation after mild COVID-19. Trimming at V came to 6 bases and at J to 4 bases, leaving 7 bases not matched to a gene. This CDR3 is 15 amino acids long. In TCRdb, the 5' RACE reads were re-called with MiXCR into one record per CDR3 protein. The sample shows 200,000 or so distinct CDR3 sequences, over 9.5% of them seen only once. The TCR sequence derives from a man younger than 35 who had mild COVID-19 (a few samples of this study predate the infection). Cell type and time point are not known. V and J are TRBV6-7 and TRBJ2-2, with TRBD2 matching 8 bases. TRBV6-7 is an ORF, and what it does is uncertain. The sample consisted of PBMCs or a T cell subset sorted from them (not recorded which). CDR3 in amino acids: CASSPRAGATGELFF. As DNA, the CDR3 is TGTGCCAGCAGCCCCAGAGCGGGGGCCACCGGGGAGCTGTTTTTT.